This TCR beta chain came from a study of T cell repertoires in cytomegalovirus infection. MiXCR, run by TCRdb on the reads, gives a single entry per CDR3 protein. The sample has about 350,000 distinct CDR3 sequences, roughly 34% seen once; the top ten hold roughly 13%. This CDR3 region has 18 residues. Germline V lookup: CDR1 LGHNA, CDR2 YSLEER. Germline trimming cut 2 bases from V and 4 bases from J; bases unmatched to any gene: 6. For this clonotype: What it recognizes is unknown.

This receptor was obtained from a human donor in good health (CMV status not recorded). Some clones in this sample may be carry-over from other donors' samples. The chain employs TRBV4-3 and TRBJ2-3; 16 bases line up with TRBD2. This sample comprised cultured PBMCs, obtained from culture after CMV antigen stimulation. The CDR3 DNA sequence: TGCGCCAGCAGCCAACAGGGACTAGCGGGAGGGGGCGCAGATACGCAGTATTTT. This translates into CASSQQGLAGGGADTQYF.